This TCR beta chain was recorded in a study of blood T cells in healthy people across ages. The V end lost 8 bases, the J end lost 3 bases, and 14 bases lay between the germline ends. In germline, CDR1 is MNHEY, CDR2 SVGAGI. The length of the CDR3 is 14 residues. A sample-barcoded 5' primer and a J-beta primer mix were used in a second PCR of roughly 6 to 11 cycles. TCRdb redid the calling of the 5' RACE reads with MiXCR, one entry per CDR3 protein. The data contain around 1,500,000 distinct CDR3 sequences, approximately 40% of them singletons. This clonotype was counted a few times. The sample comprised blood. V is TRBV6-5 and J is TRBJ1-5, with D possibly matching TRBD1 (6 bases). The origin of this receptor is a woman aged 18-35 years in good health. CDR3 in amino acids: CASLTGPFNQPQHF. For the CDR3, the DNA is TGTGCCAGCCTGACAGGCCCCTTCAATCAGCCCCAGCATTTT.